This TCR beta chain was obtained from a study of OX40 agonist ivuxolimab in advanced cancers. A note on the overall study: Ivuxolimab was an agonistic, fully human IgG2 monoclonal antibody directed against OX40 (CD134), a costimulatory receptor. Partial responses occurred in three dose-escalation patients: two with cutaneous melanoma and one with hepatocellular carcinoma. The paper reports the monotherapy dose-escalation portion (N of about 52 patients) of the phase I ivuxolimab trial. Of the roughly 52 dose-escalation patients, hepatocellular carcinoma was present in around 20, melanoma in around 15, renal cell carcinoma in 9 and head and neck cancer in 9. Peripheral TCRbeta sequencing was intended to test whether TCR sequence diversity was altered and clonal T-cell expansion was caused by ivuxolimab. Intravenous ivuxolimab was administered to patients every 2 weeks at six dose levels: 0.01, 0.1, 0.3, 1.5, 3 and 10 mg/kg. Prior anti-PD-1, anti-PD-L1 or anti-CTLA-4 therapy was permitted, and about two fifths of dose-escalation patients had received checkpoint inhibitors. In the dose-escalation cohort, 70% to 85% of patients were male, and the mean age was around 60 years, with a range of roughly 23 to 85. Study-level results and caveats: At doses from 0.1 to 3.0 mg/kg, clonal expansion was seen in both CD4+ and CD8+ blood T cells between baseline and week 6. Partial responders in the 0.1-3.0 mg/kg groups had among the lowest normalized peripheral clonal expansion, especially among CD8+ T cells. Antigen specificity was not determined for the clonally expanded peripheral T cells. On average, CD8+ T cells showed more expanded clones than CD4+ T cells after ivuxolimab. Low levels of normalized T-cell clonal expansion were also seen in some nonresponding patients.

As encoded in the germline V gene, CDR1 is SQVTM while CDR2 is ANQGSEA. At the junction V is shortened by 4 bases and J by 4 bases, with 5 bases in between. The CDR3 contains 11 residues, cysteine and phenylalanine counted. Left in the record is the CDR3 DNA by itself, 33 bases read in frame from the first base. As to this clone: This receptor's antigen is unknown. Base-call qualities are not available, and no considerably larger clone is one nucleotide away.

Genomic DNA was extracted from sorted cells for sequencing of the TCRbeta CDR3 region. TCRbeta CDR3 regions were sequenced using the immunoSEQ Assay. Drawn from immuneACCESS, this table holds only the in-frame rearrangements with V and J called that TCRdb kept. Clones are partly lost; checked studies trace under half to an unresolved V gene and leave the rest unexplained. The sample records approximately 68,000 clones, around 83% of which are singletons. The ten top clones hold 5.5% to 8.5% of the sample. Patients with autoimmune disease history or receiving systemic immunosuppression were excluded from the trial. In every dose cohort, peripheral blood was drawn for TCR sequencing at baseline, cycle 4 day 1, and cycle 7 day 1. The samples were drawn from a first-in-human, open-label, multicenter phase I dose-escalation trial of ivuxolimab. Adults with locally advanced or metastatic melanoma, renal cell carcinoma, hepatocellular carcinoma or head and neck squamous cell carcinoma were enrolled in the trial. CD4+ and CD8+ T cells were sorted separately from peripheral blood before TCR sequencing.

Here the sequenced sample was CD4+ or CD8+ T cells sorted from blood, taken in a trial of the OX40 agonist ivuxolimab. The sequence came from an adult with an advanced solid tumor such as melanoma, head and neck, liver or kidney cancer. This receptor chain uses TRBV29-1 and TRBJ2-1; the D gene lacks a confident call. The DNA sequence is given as TGCAGCGTTGGGTTGTACAATGAGCAGTTCTTC. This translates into CSVGLYNEQFF.